The T cell receptor (beta chain) under discussion was sequenced for a study of cytomegalovirus exposure and HLA in healthy donors. Germline trimming cut 5 bases from V and 5 bases from J; bases unmatched to any gene: 6. Germline lookup yields CDR1 SEHNR and CDR2 FQNEAQ (reference sequence). The CDR3 covers 14 residues. Study observations and caveats: Cytomegalovirus-associated TCR beta chains were listed, numbering 150 to 200.

The PCR made use of 60 Vbeta and 13 Jbeta primers. The repertoire was sequenced with immunoSEQ multiplex PCR; TCRdb's copy has only in-frame clones and lacks some. The data show around 300,000 clones, with almost 85% seen just once and 1.5% to 2.5% held by the top ten. In regard to this clone: Its antigen is undetermined.

The chain recombines TRBV7-9 with TRBJ2-7; 10 nucleotides line up with TRBD2. Sequenced: PBMCs. The source is a woman aged 40 to 50 in good health and CMV-seropositive. The CDR3 DNA sequence: TGTGCCAGCAGCCAAGCGGGAGGGTTCCACGAGCAGTACTTC. Translation: CASSQAGGFHEQYF.